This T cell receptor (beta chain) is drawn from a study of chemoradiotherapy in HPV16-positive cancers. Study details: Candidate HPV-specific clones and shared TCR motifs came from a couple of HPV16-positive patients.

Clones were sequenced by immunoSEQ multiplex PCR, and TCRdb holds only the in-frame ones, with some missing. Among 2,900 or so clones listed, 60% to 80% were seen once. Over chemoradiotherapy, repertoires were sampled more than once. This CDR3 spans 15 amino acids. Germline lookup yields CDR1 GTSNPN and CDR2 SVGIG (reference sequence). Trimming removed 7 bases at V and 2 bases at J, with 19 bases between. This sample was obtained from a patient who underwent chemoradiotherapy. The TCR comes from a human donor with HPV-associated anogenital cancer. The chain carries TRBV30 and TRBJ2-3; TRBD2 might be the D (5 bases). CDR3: CASQKISAYTDTQYF. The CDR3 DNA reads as TGTGCCTCCCAAAAGATTAGCGCGTACACAGATACGCAGTATTTT.